The 23 T cell receptor beta chains below were found in one sample sequenced in a study of CD8 T cells in Susac syndrome. Random-hexamer reverse transcription was applied to about 0.45 to 1 ug RNA. A single record per CDR3 protein comes from TCRdb applying MiXCR to the immunoSEQ multiplex PCR reads. In the table there are about 150,000 distinct CDR3 sequences, approximately 96% of which are singletons. The sample comprised CD4+ T cells from PBMCs. The receptors were sampled from a human donor with Susac syndrome.

V and J are TRBV19 and TRBJ2-3, with 8 nucleotides matching TRBD1. V shed 3 bases, J shed 4 bases, and the junction held 3 bases outside the gene matches. CDR3 length: 14 amino acids. Per germline, CDR1 LNHDA and CDR2 SQIVND (reference sequence). DNA of the CDR3: TGTGCCAGTAGTATCCGACAGGGGTCAGATACGCAGTATTTT. This gives the protein CASSIRQGSDTQYF.

CDR3 in DNA: TGCAGCGTTTCACCCCGTGAGCAGTTCTTC. Residues: CSVSPREQFF. The chain combines TRBV29-1 with TRBJ2-1; no reliable D call. Trimming stripped 5 bases from V and 9 bases from J, with 8 bases between. The CDR3 extends over 10 amino acids. Germline CDR1 SQVTM, CDR2 ANQGSEA.

The V and J genes are TRBV4-1 and TRBJ1-5; TRBD1 aligns across 10 bases. V was pared by 4 bases and J by 3 bases, with 6 bases of the junction left unmatched. Germline V gene lookup returns CDR1 MGHRA and CDR2 YSYEKL. The CDR3 extends over 16 amino acids. CDR3 nucleotide sequence: TGCGCCAGCAGCCTAATGGGGACAGGGGTCAATCAGCCCCAGCATTTT. This translates into CASSLMGTGVNQPQHF.

V gene TRBV6-5 combines with J gene TRBJ2-4, with 7 bases that match TRBD1. The CDR3 sequence is 12 residues long. Trimming at V came to 6 bases and at J to 7 bases, leaving 3 bases not matched to a gene. In germline, CDR1 is MNHEY, CDR2 SVGAGI. The CDR3: CASSTDRNIQYF. CDR3 in DNA: TGTGCCAGCAGCACGGACAGGAACATTCAGTACTTC.

This chain joins TRBV4-2 and TRBJ1-4; TRBD1 matches at 7 bases. The CDR3 is made up of 19 amino acids. The germline V gene encodes CDR1 LGHNA and CDR2 YNFKEQ. V was clipped by 0 bases and J by 8 bases; unmatched bases: 18. In nucleotides, the CDR3 is TGTGCCAGCAGCCAAGAGAAAGGGCAGGGGGAATTGAGTTTGGAAAAACTGTTTTTT. Its translation is CASSQEKGQGELSLEKLFF.

This chain joins TRBV20-1 and TRBJ2-4; 7 nucleotides match TRBD1. There are 12 residues in the CDR3. The trim removed 5 bases at V and 4 bases at J, leaving 2 bases unmatched. CDR1 DFQATT and CDR2 SNEGSKA come from the germline V gene (reference sequence). CDR3 in amino acids: CSAGDSKNIQYF. The DNA for the CDR3 is TGCAGTGCTGGGGACAGTAAAAACATTCAGTACTTC.

This clonotype was found once. The chain has TRBV20-1 and TRBJ1-2; no clear D. Germline loops: CDR1 DFQATT, CDR2 SNEGSKA (reference sequence). This CDR3 contains 12 residues. Trimming pared 1 base from V and 7 bases from J, leaving 10 bases between. Here the CDR3 reads CSARGVLSGYTF. The CDR3 nucleotides read TGCAGTGCTAGAGGGGTGTTGAGTGGCTACACCTTC.

This chain's CDR3 is CASSYDRYQPQHF. The CDR3 nucleotides read TGTGCCAGCAGTTACGACAGGTATCAGCCCCAGCATTTT. V gene TRBV3-1 combines with J gene TRBJ1-5; D is perhaps TRBD1 (6 bases). V shed 6 bases and J shed 5 bases, with 11 bases lying between them. CDR3 size: 13 residues. In germline, CDR1 is LGHDT, CDR2 YNNKEL (reference sequence).

The rearrangement links TRBV3-1 to TRBJ2-5; a weak D match, TRBD2 (6 bases). V lost 1 base to trimming and J lost 5 bases, with 14 bases between them. Germline CDR1 reads LGHDT; CDR2 reads YNNKEL (reference sequence). The CDR3 is 15 residues long. The CDR3 region is CASSQGGGRGETQYF. CDR3 nucleotides: TGTGCCAGCAGCCAAGGGGGAGGCCGCGGGGAGACCCAGTACTTC.

The gene calls are TRBV21-1 and TRBJ2-7; the table names TRBD1, a call not compared with the DNA. TRBV21-1 is classified as a pseudogene. The CDR3 extends over 18 amino acids. The CDR3: CARLTRTGTPKDPYEQYF. In DNA, the CDR3 is TGTGCCCGCTTGACGAGGACAGGGACTCCAAAGGATCCCTACGAGCAGTACTTC.

This clonotype has only one observation. The chain carries TRBV29-1 and TRBJ1-1; no definite D call. The CDR3 spans 12 residues. V dropped 4 bases and J dropped 4 bases, with 10 bases sitting between them. Germline lookup yields CDR1 SQVTM and CDR2 ANQGSEA. The CDR3 region is CSVGPAGTEAFF. In nucleotides, the CDR3 is TGCAGCGTTGGACCTGCCGGCACTGAAGCTTTCTTT. The whole variable domain, filled in from reference TRBV29-1 and TRBJ1-1, reads SAVISQKPSRDICQRGTSLTIQCQVDSQVTMMFWYRQQPGQSLTLIATANQGSEATYESGFVIDKFPISRPNLTFSTLTVSNMSPEDSSIYLCSVGPAGTEAFFGQGTRLTVV.

The rearrangement joins TRBV29-1 to TRBJ2-7, with D tentatively TRBD1 or TRBD2 (6 bases each). Per the germline V gene, CDR1 is SQVTM and CDR2 is ANQGSEA. This CDR3 comprises 12 residues. V lost 5 bases to trimming and J lost 3 bases, with 11 bases between them. CDR3 in amino acids: CSVIRGVYEQYF. Written as DNA, the CDR3 is TGCAGCGTTATAAGGGGGGTCTACGAGCAGTACTTC.

The chain recombines TRBV27 with TRBJ2-2, with D tentatively TRBD1 (5 bases). CDR1 is MNHEY and CDR2 is SMNVEV in the germline V gene (reference sequence). This CDR3 spans 15 amino acids. The ends were cut back, 0 bases at V and 3 bases at J, with 8 bases in the middle. The CDR3 here is CASSLSGAYTGELFF. The CDR3 bases are TGTGCCAGCAGTTTATCAGGGGCGTACACCGGGGAGCTGTTTTTT.

This sequence joins TRBV7-2 and TRBJ1-2, with unresolved D. Trimming shortened V by 8 bases and J by 5 bases, and 15 bases separated the two germline ends. Germline CDR1 SGHTA, CDR2 FQGNSA. This CDR3 is 13 amino acids long. In DNA, the CDR3 is TGTGCCAGCGCCACCGGTACTCTGTATGGCTACACCTTC. The encoded protein is CASATGTLYGYTF. Filled out from reference TRBV7-2 and TRBJ1-2, the complete variable domain reads GAGVSQSPSNKVTEKGKDVELRCDPISGHTALYWYRQSLGQGLEFLIYFQGNSAPDKSGLPSDRFSAERTGGSVSTLTIQRTQQEDSAVYLCASATGTLYGYTFGSGTRLTVV.

CDR3 amino acids: CASSEARPGTFSGANVLTF. The DNA of the CDR3 is TGTGCCAGCAGTGAAGCACGTCCCGGGACATTTTCTGGGGCCAACGTCCTGACTTTC. The chain recombines TRBV2 with TRBJ2-6, with D possibly being TRBD1 (6 bases). The germline gives CDR1 SNHLY, CDR2 FYNNEI. This CDR3 has 19 residues. Trimming removed 0 bases at V and 1 base at J, with 16 bases between.

CDR3 region: CASKTTATNTGELFF. DNA of the CDR3: TGCGCCAGCAAGACGACGGCCACGAACACCGGGGAGCTGTTTTTT. The chain combines TRBV5-1 with TRBJ2-2, with no clear D. CDR1 SGHRS and CDR2 YFSETQ come from the germline V gene. This CDR3 is 15 amino acids long. V was shortened by 6 bases and J by 0 bases, with 12 bases between the two germline ends. The whole variable domain, filled in from reference TRBV5-1 and TRBJ2-2, reads KAGVTQTPRYLIKTRGQQVTLSCSPISGHRSVSWYQQTPGQGLQFLFEYFSETQRNKGNFPGRFSGRQFSNSRSEMNVSTLELGDSALYLCASKTTATNTGELFFGEGSRLTVL.

This rearrangement joins TRBV5-1 to TRBJ2-5, with D perhaps matching TRBD1 or TRBD2 (5 bases each). V was shortened by 4 bases and J by 5 bases, with 18 bases between the two germline ends. The CDR3 loop spans 15 amino acids. Per germline, CDR1 SGHRS and CDR2 YFSETQ. CDR3 bases: TGCGCCAGCAGCGGGGCGAGGGGAGAGTTCGAGACCCAGTACTTC. Its protein product is CASSGARGEFETQYF.

V is TRBV7-8 and J is TRBJ2-5, with 8 bases lining up with TRBD2. CDR3 length equals 15 residues. Germline V gene data show CDR1 as SGHVS and CDR2 as FQNEAQ. The ends lost 7 bases at V and 4 bases at J; junction bases unmatched: 11. The CDR3 protein is CASMRSSGVGETQYF. CDR3 sequence (DNA): TGTGCCAGCATGAGGAGTAGCGGGGTCGGAGAGACCCAGTACTTC.

This chain connects TRBV4-3 to TRBJ1-1, with TRBD1 as a possible D gene (5 bases). V gave up 1 base and J gave up 4 bases, with 7 bases separating them. Germline lookup yields CDR1 LGHNA and CDR2 YSLEER. This CDR3 is built from 13 residues. The DNA of the CDR3 is TGCGCCAGCAGCCAAGGGACAAGCACTGAAGCTTTCTTT. Encoded protein: CASSQGTSTEAFF.

V gene TRBV6-6 combines with J gene TRBJ2-7, with unresolved D. The CDR3 has 14 residues. Per the germline V gene, CDR1 is MNHNY and CDR2 is SVGAGI (reference sequence). Trimming removed 3 bases from V and 2 bases from J, with 11 bases in between. The CDR3 sequence: CASSYSRSPYEQYF. CDR3 coding DNA: TGTGCCAGCAGTTATAGCAGGTCACCCTACGAGCAGTACTTC.

This clonotype was counted a single time. The CDR3 loop is CASSYSDPVLGGERNTGELFF. DNA for the CDR3: TGTGCCAGCAGTTACTCGGACCCCGTGTTGGGGGGGGAGAGGAACACCGGGGAGCTGTTTTTT. This chain joins TRBV6-2 or TRBV6-3 and TRBJ2-2; 7 bases are shared with TRBD2. The CDR3 is 21 amino acids. The germline V gene has CDR1 MNHEY and CDR2 SVGEGT. V lost 0 bases and J lost 1; bases outside the gene matches: 17.

V is TRBV3-1 and J is TRBJ1-5; 9 bases match TRBD1. Per germline, CDR1 LGHDT and CDR2 YNNKEL (reference sequence). This CDR3 spans 14 amino acids. V lost 3 bases to trimming and J lost 6 bases; unmatched junction nucleotides: 3. The CDR3 loop is CASSHGTGSQPQHF. For the CDR3, the DNA is TGTGCCAGCAGCCATGGGACAGGGAGTCAGCCCCAGCATTTT. Looking up the rest from reference TRBV3-1 and TRBJ1-5 gives the full variable domain: DTAVSQTPKYLVTQMGNDKSIKCEQNLGHDTMYWYKQDSKKFLKIMFSYNNKELIINETVPNRFSPKSPDKAHLNLHINSLELGDSAVYFCASSHGTGSQPQHFGDGTRLSIL.

The chain employs TRBV7-9 and TRBJ1-6; 7 bases agree with TRBD1. In germline, CDR1 is SEHNR, CDR2 FQNEAQ (reference sequence). This CDR3 has 14 residues. V lost 5 bases, J lost 8 bases, and 6 bases stayed unmatched. CDR3 sequence: CASSPQGKDSPLHF. DNA of the CDR3: TGTGCCAGCAGCCCACAGGGGAAGGATTCACCCCTCCACTTT.